This T cell receptor (beta chain) came from a study of response to subunit inactivated influenza vaccine. Study outcomes and limitations: Authors proposed each seasonal influenza vaccination draws in few new T cells.

The CDR3 spans 13 residues. For this clonotype: Antigen: not known. At one end, the junction sequence differs from germline, possibly due to a read error.

In TCRdb, the RT-PCR reads were re-called with MiXCR into one record per CDR3 protein. The sample shows 200,000 to 250,000 distinct CDR3 sequences, roughly an eighth of them seen only once. The J gene is TRBJ2-7, the V gene TRBV12-3 or TRBV12-4, with a possible D match to TRBD2 (5 bases). The sample was non-naive T cells sorted from PBMCs, taken around 15 days before vaccination. This clonotype was sampled from a man aged 50-60 years who received an inactivated influenza vaccine. CDR3 protein: CASRLAPTYEQYF. In nucleotides, the CDR3 is TGTGCCAGCAGGTTAGCGCCCACCTACGAGCAGTACTTC.